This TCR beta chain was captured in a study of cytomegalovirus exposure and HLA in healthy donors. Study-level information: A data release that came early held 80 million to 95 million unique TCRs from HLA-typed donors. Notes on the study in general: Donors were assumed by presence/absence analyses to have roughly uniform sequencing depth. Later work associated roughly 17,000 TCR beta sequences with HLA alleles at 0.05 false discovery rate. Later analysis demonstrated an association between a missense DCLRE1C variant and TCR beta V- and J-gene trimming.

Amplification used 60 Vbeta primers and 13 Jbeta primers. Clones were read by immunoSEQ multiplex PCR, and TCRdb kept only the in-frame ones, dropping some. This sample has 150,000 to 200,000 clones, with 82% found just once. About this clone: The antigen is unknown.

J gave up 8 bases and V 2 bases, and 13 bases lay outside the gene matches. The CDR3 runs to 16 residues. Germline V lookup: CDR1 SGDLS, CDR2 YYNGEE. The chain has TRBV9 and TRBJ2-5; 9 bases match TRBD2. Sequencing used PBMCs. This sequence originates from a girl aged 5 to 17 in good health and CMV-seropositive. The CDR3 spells CASSVGSGRPGLTQYF. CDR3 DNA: TGTGCCAGCAGCGTCGGAAGCGGGAGGCCTGGTTTAACCCAGTACTTC.